The 29 T cell receptor beta chains below come from one sample, sequenced in a study of molecular identifiers for immune sequencing clone quantification. TCRdb reprocessed the PCR reads with MiXCR, giving one entry per CDR3 protein. The sample lists around 460,000 distinct CDR3 sequences, 20% to 25% occurring once. The sequencing sample was made of naive CD8+ T cells from blood, with Jurkat cell RNA spiked in. Subset noted: FACS-sorted CD8+CD4-CCR7+CD45RA+ naive T cells. These receptor sequences come from a human donor in good health. Some libraries in this study had Jurkat cell RNA spiked in.

This clonotype was observed at least ten times. The CDR3 DNA reads as TGTGCCAGCAGTTACTCGAGCCAGGGCACTGAAGCTTTCTTT. This translates into CASSYSSQGTEAFF. V usage is TRBV6-5 and J usage is TRBJ1-1; weak D call: TRBD1 (5 bases). Trimming took 0 bases from V and 4 from J, leaving 9 bases between them. Germline lookup yields CDR1 MNHEY and CDR2 SVGAGI. The CDR3 extends over 14 amino acids.

V gene TRBV11-3 combines with J gene TRBJ2-1; D is unclear. V lost 5 bases and J 4 bases, leaving 12 bases between the germline ends. The CDR3 sequence is 14 residues long. Germline lookup yields CDR1 SGHNT and CDR2 YENEEA. The CDR3 region has the DNA TGTGCCAGCAGCCCAGAAGACCGATACAATGAGCAGTTCTTC. Translating gives CASSPEDRYNEQFF. The full variable domain, completed using reference TRBV11-3 and TRBJ2-1, is EAGVVQSPRYKIIEKKQPVAFWCNPISGHNTLYWYLQNLGQGPELLIRYENEEAVDDSQLPKDRFSAERLKGVDSTLKIQPAELGDSAVYLCASSPEDRYNEQFFGPGTRLTVL.

The sample holds many counts of this clonotype. The gene calls are TRBV5-1 and TRBJ2-7; 11 bases fit TRBD2. Germline V gene data show CDR1 as SGHRS and CDR2 as YFSETQ. The CDR3 contains 12 residues. The V segment lost 10 bases and the J segment 3 bases; nucleotides outside the gene matches: 3. Written as DNA, the CDR3 is TGCGCCTGCACTAGCGGGAGCTACGAGCAGTACTTC. Protein: CACTSGSYEQYF. Complete variable domain (other parts from reference TRBV5-1 and TRBJ2-7): KAGVTQTPRYLIKTRGQQVTLSCSPISGHRSVSWYQQTPGQGLQFLFEYFSETQRNKGNFPGRFSGRQFSNSRSEMNVSTLELGDSALYLCACTSGSYEQYFGPGTRLTVT.

Turning to this clonotype: One base away lies a much larger clone, so this may be a sequencing read error. The V and J genes are TRBV6-5 and TRBJ1-4; no clear D gene. Germline V gene sequence: CDR1 MNHEY, CDR2 SVGAGI. The CDR3 spans 13 residues. The DNA of the CDR3 is TGTGCCAGCAGTCTTCGGTATAGCGAAAAACTGTCTTTT. Translation gives CASSLRYSEKLSF.

This clonotype was found a few times. The chain has TRBV18 and TRBJ2-2; the D is unclear. Trimming took off 2 bases at V and 6 bases at J, with 7 bases between the two ends. Germline loops: CDR1 KGHSH, CDR2 LQKENI. The CDR3 runs 13 residues. The chain's CDR3 is CASSPSKAGELFF. CDR3 DNA sequence: TGTGCCAGCTCACCATCAAAGGCCGGGGAGCTGTTTTTT.

Only a few counts were recorded for this clonotype. V is TRBV15 and J is TRBJ2-3; TRBD2 aligns across 10 bases. The germline V gene has CDR1 LNHNV and CDR2 YYDKDF (reference sequence). The CDR3 length is 18 residues. With V trimmed by 1 base and J by 3 bases, 10 bases remained unmatched. The CDR3 DNA follows: TGTGCCACCAGCAGAGCCCCTAGCGGGAGCCGCACGACAGATACGCAGTATTTT. This translates into CATSRAPSGSRTTDTQYF.

V gene TRBV28 combines with J gene TRBJ2-7; D is possibly TRBD1 or TRBD2 (5 bases each). V dropped 11 bases and J dropped 6 bases, with 23 bases sitting between them. There are 14 residues in the CDR3. Germline assignment: CDR1 MDHEN and CDR2 SYDVKM. The CDR3 spells CAGAKLSRESEQYF. CDR3 nucleotides: TGTGCCGGCGCGAAACTCTCCAGGGAGTCCGAGCAGTACTTC.

The V gene is TRBV24-1, the J gene TRBJ2-3; D call uncertain. This CDR3 spans 14 amino acids. V was cut by 6 bases and J by 0 bases, with 9 bases left in between. Germline V gene sequence: CDR1 KGHDR, CDR2 SFDVKD. The CDR3 DNA is TGTGCCACCAGTAGGACGGCCAGCACAGATACGCAGTATTTT. Its protein product is CATSRTASTDTQYF.

In its sample, this clonotype was seen a few times. V gene TRBV27 combines with J gene TRBJ1-2, with D perhaps TRBD1 (6 bases). V gave up 3 bases and J gave up 6 bases, with 14 bases separating them. CDR3 length equals 14 residues. The germline CDR1 and CDR2 sequences are MNHEY and SMNVEV (reference sequence). The CDR3 nucleotides are TGTGCCAGCAGTTTCCTCGGGGGCGCGAATGGCTACACCTTC. It yields the protein CASSFLGGANGYTF.

This clonotype was counted many times. The V gene is TRBV5-4, the J gene TRBJ1-1, with D possibly being TRBD1 (5 bases). Trimming took 5 bases from V and 8 from J, leaving 16 bases between them. The CDR3 runs to 13 residues. Germline-derived CDR1 and CDR2 are SGHNT and YYREEE (reference sequence). The CDR3 is CASSPPLGGEAFF. The DNA for the CDR3 is TGTGCCAGCAGTCCCCCCCTTGGGGGAGAAGCTTTCTTT.

This clonotype was seen repeatedly, ten times or more. This chain connects TRBV7-9 to TRBJ2-3; TRBD1 matches 8 bases. The germline gives CDR1 SEHNR, CDR2 FQNEAQ (reference sequence). CDR3 size: 18 residues. V was clipped by 4 bases and J by 2 bases; unmatched bases: 14. CDR3 loop: CASSSTLDRGGLTDTQYF. The CDR3 nucleotides are TGTGCCAGCAGCTCCACCCTCGACAGGGGTGGTCTCACAGATACGCAGTATTTT. Complete variable domain (other parts from reference TRBV7-9 and TRBJ2-3): DTGVSQNPRHKITKRGQNVTFRCDPISEHNRLYWYRQTLGQGPEFLTYFQNEAQLEKSRLLSDRFSAERPKGSFSTLEIQRTEQGDSAMYLCASSSTLDRGGLTDTQYFGPGTRLTVL.

This clonotype showed up just a few times. The rearrangement joins TRBV2 to TRBJ2-2; perhaps TRBD1 as D (5 bases). V was clipped by 0 bases and J by 4 bases, with 15 bases between them. CDR3 length: 17 residues. CDR1 is SNHLY and CDR2 is FYNNEI in the germline V gene. The CDR3 is CASSEARRQPSTGELFF. The CDR3 DNA is TGTGCCAGCAGTGAAGCGCGTAGACAGCCGTCCACCGGGGAGCTGTTTTTT.

V gene TRBV19 combines with J gene TRBJ2-1; the match to TRBD1 covers 7 bases. The length of the CDR3 is 16 residues. Germline trimming cut 3 bases from V and 3 bases from J; bases unmatched to any gene: 8. Germline CDR1 and CDR2: LNHDA and SQIVND (reference sequence). This CDR3 reads CASSISGQEDYNEQFF. CDR3 coding DNA: TGTGCCAGTAGTATCAGCGGACAGGAGGACTACAATGAGCAGTTCTTC.

The V gene is TRBV27, the J gene TRBJ2-3; 8 nucleotides match TRBD2. Germline V gene sequence: CDR1 MNHEY, CDR2 SMNVEV (reference sequence). Losses at the gene ends were 8 bases for V and 4 bases for J; bases not matched to a gene: 14. This CDR3 has 16 residues. The chain's CDR3 is CASGLLVSGGPDTQYF. CDR3 coding DNA: TGTGCCAGCGGTCTCCTCGTCAGCGGGGGCCCAGATACGCAGTATTTT.

This clonotype was seen ten or more times. The chain employs TRBV28 and TRBJ2-1; 9 nucleotides agree with TRBD2. V dropped 1 base and J dropped 10; count of bases not matched to a gene: 8. Germline V gene lookup returns CDR1 MDHEN and CDR2 SYDVKM. CDR3 length: 15 amino acids. As DNA, the CDR3 is TGTGCCAGCAGTTTATATGCGGGAGGGCCACCGGAGCAGTTCTTC. Amino acid sequence: CASSLYAGGPPEQFF.

CDR3 bases: TGTGCCAGCAGTCCGGGACTAGCCGTATACAAGCAGTACTTC. This codes for CASSPGLAVYKQYF. The chain employs TRBV27 and TRBJ2-7; 9 nucleotides line up with TRBD2. The germline V gene encodes CDR1 MNHEY and CDR2 SMNVEV (reference sequence). CDR3 size: 14 residues. Germline trimming cut 5 bases from V and 8 bases from J; bases unmatched to any gene: 10.

This clonotype occurred a few times. This chain links TRBV28 with TRBJ2-3, with unresolved D. CDR1 MDHEN and CDR2 SYDVKM come from the germline V gene. The CDR3 loop spans 14 amino acids. Trimming took off 5 bases at V and 2 bases at J, with 11 bases between the two ends. DNA of the CDR3: TGTGCCAGCAGTCCGTACCGAATCACAGATACGCAGTATTTT. As protein: CASSPYRITDTQYF.

This clonotype was counted many times. The gene calls are TRBV7-9 and TRBJ1-4, with 7 bases fitting TRBD1. Looked up from germline, CDR1 is SEHNR and CDR2 is FQNEAQ (reference sequence). V trimming: 4 bases; J trimming: 8 bases; junction bases outside the gene matches: 4. The CDR3 extends over 13 amino acids. The CDR3 reads CASSYGTDEKLFF. DNA for the CDR3: TGTGCCAGCAGCTATGGGACAGACGAAAAACTGTTTTTT.

The chain joins TRBV7-9 to TRBJ2-5; 14 positions match TRBD2. The CDR3 runs 18 residues. V lost 4 bases, J lost 5 bases, and 12 bases stayed unmatched. Germline V gene sequence: CDR1 SEHNR, CDR2 FQNEAQ (reference sequence). Written as DNA, the CDR3 is TGTGCCAGCAGCTCCCAGAAGGGACTAGCGGGAGAGGAGGAGACCCAGTACTTC. Amino acid sequence: CASSSQKGLAGEEETQYF. Supplemented by reference TRBV7-9 and TRBJ2-5, the full variable domain reads DTGVSQNPRHKITKRGQNVTFRCDPISEHNRLYWYRQTLGQGPEFLTYFQNEAQLEKSRLLSDRFSAERPKGSFSTLEIQRTEQGDSAMYLCASSSQKGLAGEEETQYFGPGTRLLVL.

The chain uses TRBV6-2 or TRBV6-3 and TRBJ2-7; TRBD1 is a possible D gene (6 bases). Germline CDR1 and CDR2: MNHEY and SVGEGT. Between the trimmed V and J ends, which lost 6 bases and 0 bases, there was a span of 12 bases. The CDR3 covers 14 residues. Written as DNA, the CDR3 is TGTGCCAGCAGGAACCGGGACAACTCCTACGAGCAGTACTTC. Its translation: CASRNRDNSYEQYF.

Turning to this clonotype: Just one base apart from a much larger clone, this may be a read error. The chain uses TRBV7-9 and TRBJ1-1; D is uncertain. The CDR3 totals 13 residues. Germline CDR1 SEHNR, CDR2 FQNEAQ (reference sequence). The CDR3 region is CASSLKLNTVAFF. The CDR3 DNA reads TGTGCCAGCAGCTTAAAGCTGAACACTGTAGCTTTCTTT.

This chain joins TRBV27 and TRBJ2-7; D is possibly TRBD2 (6 bases). Germline CDR1 reads MNHEY; CDR2 reads SMNVEV (reference sequence). The CDR3 consists of 13 residues. V was shortened by 5 bases and J by 5 bases, with 13 bases between the two germline ends. In nucleotides, the CDR3 is TGTGCCAGCAGTGCCTCGCGGGGTAACGAGCAGTACTTC. Translating gives CASSASRGNEQYF.

V gene TRBV5-6 combines with J gene TRBJ1-3, with TRBD1 matching over 11 bases. The CDR3 runs 17 residues. Germline V gives CDR1 SGHDT, CDR2 YYEEEE. Trimming removed 4 bases from V and 1 base from J; junction bases left unmatched: 7. The CDR3 reads CASSKDRGRLSGNTIYF. The CDR3 DNA is TGTGCCAGCAGCAAGGACAGGGGGCGACTGTCTGGAAACACCATATATTTT.

The rearrangement links TRBV19 to TRBJ2-3, with 10 bases fitting TRBD1. Unmatched junction bases numbered 4, after V lost 8 bases and J lost 5 bases. Germline V gene lookup returns CDR1 LNHDA and CDR2 SQIVND (reference sequence). The CDR3 is made up of 13 amino acids. The CDR3 DNA follows: TGTGCCAGTGGGACAGGGGTCGGAGATACGCAGTATTTT. Translating gives CASGTGVGDTQYF.

The chain combines TRBV13 with TRBJ2-6; 13 bases are shared with TRBD2. Germline CDR1 PRHDT, CDR2 FYEKMQ (reference sequence). This CDR3 spans 19 amino acids. V lost 4 bases to trimming and J lost 3 bases; unmatched junction nucleotides: 9. In DNA form, the CDR3 reads TGTGCCAGCAGCTCAACTAGCGGGGGGGCCGGGGTTGGGGCCAACGTCCTGACTTTC. This sequence encodes CASSSTSGGAGVGANVLTF.

This clonotype was found many times. The chain couples TRBV12-3 or TRBV12-4 to TRBJ2-7; D is uncertain. Trimming stripped 3 bases from V and 5 bases from J, with 5 bases between. CDR3 length: 11 amino acids. For the CDR3, the DNA is TGTGCCAGCAGTTTTGTTAACGAGCAGTACTTC. This sequence encodes CASSFVNEQYF.

This clonotype was counted only a few times. J is TRBJ2-1 and V is TRBV4-3; D unresolved. In germline, CDR1 is LGHNA, CDR2 YSLEER. The CDR3 length is 16 residues. V shed 0 bases and J shed 2 bases, with 11 bases lying between them. CDR3 bases: TGCGCCAGCAGCCAAGATCTTGCAGGAGCCTACAATGAGCAGTTCTTC. Translation: CASSQDLAGAYNEQFF.

This clonotype was detected many times. J is TRBJ1-1 and V is TRBV9; D unclear. CDR1 is SGDLS and CDR2 is YYNGEE in the germline V gene. There are 13 residues in the CDR3. V was pared by 1 base and J by 0 bases, with 4 bases between. The CDR3 spells CASSVKMNTEAFF. CDR3 DNA: TGTGCCAGCAGCGTAAAGATGAACACTGAAGCTTTCTTT. The full variable domain, in which reference TRBV9 and TRBJ1-1 provide the parts outside the CDR3, is DSGVTQTPKHLITATGQRVTLRCSPRSGDLSVYWYQQSLDQGLQFLIQYYNGEERAKGNILERFSAQQFPDLHSELNLSSLELGDSALYFCASSVKMNTEAFFGQGTRLTVV.

Turning to this clonotype: It may be a read error: a sequence one base away is much more abundant. The conserved phenylalanine or tryptophan is not found at the CDR3 terminus, so this likely reflects a read error. This sequence joins TRBV19 and TRBJ2-3; 7 bases match TRBD2. V was pared by 5 bases and J by 2 bases, with 7 bases of the junction left unmatched. Germline assignment: CDR1 LNHDA and CDR2 SQIVND (reference sequence). This CDR3 spans 15 amino acids. As DNA, the CDR3 is TGTGCCAGTAGTCCGACTAGCCCTCCCACAGATACGCAGTATCTT. As protein: CASSPTSPPTDTQYL.